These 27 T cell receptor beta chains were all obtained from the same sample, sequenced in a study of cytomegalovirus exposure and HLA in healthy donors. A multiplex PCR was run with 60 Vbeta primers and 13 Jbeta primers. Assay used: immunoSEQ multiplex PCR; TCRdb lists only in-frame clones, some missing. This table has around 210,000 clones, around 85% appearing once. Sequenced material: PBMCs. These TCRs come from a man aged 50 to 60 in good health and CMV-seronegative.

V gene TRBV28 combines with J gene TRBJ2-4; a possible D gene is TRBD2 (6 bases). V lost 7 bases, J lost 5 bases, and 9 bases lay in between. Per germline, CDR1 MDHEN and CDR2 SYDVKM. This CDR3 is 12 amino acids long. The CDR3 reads CASTGLQNIQYF. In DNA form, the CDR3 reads TGTGCCAGCACGGGACTCCAAAACATTCAGTACTTC.

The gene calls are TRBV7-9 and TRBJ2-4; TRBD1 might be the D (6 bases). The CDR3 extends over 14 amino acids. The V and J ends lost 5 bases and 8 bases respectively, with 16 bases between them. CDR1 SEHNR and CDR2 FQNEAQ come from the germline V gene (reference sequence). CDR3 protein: CASSPGQIGDIQYF. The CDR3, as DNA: TGTGCCAGCAGCCCTGGACAGATCGGGGACATTCAGTACTTC.

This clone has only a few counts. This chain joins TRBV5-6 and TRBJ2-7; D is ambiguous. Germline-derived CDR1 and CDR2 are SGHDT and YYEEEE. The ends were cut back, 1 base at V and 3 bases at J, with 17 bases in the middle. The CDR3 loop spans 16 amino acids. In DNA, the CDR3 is TGTGCCAGCAGCTTGTTGGGCAGTGCGTCGATCTACGAGCAGTACTTC. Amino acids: CASSLLGSASIYEQYF.

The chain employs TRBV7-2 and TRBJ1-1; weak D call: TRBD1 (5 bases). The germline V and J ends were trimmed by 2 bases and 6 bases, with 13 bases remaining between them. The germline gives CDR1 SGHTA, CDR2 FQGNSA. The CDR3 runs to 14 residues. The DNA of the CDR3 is TGTGCCAGCAGCTTATTTCAGGGCTGGCCTGAAGCTTTCTTT. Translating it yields CASSLFQGWPEAFF.

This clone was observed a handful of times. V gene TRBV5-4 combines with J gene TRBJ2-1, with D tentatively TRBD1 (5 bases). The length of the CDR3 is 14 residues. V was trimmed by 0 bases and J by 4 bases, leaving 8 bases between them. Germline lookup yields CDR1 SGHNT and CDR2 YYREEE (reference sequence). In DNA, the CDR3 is TGTGCCAGCAGCTTGGACCAGGGTTACAATGAGCAGTTCTTC. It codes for CASSLDQGYNEQFF.

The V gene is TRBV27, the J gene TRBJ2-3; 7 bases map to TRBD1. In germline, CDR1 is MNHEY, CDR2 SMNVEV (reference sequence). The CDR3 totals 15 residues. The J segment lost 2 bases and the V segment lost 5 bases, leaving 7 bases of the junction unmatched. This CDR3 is CASSPDRRITDTQYF. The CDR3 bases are TGTGCCAGCAGTCCGGACAGGAGAATCACAGATACGCAGTATTTT.

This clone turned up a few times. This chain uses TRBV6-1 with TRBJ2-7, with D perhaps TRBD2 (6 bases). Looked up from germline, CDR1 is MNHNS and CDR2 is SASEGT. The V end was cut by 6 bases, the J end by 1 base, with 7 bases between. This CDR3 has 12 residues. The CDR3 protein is CASREGSYEQYF. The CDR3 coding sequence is TGTGCCAGCAGGGAGGGGTCCTACGAGCAGTACTTC.

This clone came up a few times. The CDR3 protein is CASSPDTGGETQYF. The CDR3 nucleotides are TGTGCCAGCAGCCCAGACACGGGCGGGGAGACCCAGTACTTC. The chain has TRBV5-6 and TRBJ2-5; a weak D match, TRBD2 (5 bases). The germline V gene encodes CDR1 SGHDT and CDR2 YYEEEE. With 4 bases removed from V and 5 bases from J, the gap between germline ends came to 15 bases. The CDR3 consists of 14 residues.

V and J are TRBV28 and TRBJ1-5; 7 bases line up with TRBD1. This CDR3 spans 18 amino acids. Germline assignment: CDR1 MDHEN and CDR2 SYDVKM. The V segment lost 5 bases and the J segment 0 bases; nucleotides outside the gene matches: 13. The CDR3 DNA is TGTGCCAGCAGTACTCCAGGGGGTGGGAAGAATAGCAATCAGCCCCAGCATTTT. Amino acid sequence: CASSTPGGGKNSNQPQHF.

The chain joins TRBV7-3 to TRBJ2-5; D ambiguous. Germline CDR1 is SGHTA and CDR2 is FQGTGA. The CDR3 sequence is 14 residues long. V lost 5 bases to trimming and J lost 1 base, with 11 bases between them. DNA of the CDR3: TGTGCCAGCAGCCCTAGTGCGATCCAAGAGACCCAGTACTTC. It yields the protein CASSPSAIQETQYF.

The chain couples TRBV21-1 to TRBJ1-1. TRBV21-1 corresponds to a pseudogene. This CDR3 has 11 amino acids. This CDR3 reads CASTGNTEAFF. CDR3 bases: TGTGCCAGCACGGGGAACACTGAAGCTTTCTTT.

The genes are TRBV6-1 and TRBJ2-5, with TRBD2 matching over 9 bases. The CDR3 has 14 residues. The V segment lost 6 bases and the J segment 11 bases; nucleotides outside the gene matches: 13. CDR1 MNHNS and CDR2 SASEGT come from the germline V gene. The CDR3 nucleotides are TGTGCCAGCAGCGTTAGAGCGGGAGGTTGGGAGCAGTACTTC. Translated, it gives CASSVRAGGWEQYF.

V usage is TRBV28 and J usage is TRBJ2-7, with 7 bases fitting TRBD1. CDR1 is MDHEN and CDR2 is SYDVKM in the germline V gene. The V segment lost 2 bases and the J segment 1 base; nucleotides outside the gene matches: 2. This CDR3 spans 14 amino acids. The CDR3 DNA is TGTGCCAGCAGTTTAACGGGACAGTCCTACGAGCAGTACTTC. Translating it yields CASSLTGQSYEQYF.

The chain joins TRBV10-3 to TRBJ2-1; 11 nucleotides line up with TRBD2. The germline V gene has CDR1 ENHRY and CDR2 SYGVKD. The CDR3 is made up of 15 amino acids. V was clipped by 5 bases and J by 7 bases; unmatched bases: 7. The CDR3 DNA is TGTGCCATCAGTCAACTAGCGGGGGCTGGGAATGAGCAGTTCTTC. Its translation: CAISQLAGAGNEQFF.

The CDR3 sequence: CASSEFVLAGVSDEQYF. The CDR3 coding sequence is TGTGCCAGCAGTGAATTCGTACTAGCGGGAGTCAGCGACGAGCAGTACTTC. The chain carries TRBV6-1 and TRBJ2-7; 11 bases agree with TRBD2. The germline V gene has CDR1 MNHNS and CDR2 SASEGT. CDR3 size: 17 residues. V shed 2 bases and J 5 bases; nucleotides not matched to a gene: 11.

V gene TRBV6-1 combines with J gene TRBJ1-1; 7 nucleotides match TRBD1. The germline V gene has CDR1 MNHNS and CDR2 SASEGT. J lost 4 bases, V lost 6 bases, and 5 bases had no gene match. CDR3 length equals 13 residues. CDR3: CASSTGVGTEAFF. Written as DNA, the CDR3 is TGTGCCAGCAGCACAGGGGTTGGCACTGAAGCTTTCTTT.

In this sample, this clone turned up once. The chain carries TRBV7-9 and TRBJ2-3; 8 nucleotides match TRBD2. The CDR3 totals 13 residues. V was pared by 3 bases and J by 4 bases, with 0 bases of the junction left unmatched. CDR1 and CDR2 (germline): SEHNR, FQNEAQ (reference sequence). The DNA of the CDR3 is TGTGCCAGCAGCTTGACTAGCGCAGATACGCAGTATTTT. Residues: CASSLTSADTQYF.

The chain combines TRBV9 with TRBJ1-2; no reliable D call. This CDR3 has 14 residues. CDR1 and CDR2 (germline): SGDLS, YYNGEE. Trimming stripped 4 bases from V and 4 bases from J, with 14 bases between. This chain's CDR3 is CASSNSTVVYGYTF. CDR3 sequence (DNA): TGTGCCAGCAGCAATTCTACAGTTGTCTATGGCTACACCTTC.

The CDR3 loop is CASSENRQNEQYF. The DNA of the CDR3 is TGTGCCAGCTCCGAAAACCGACAGAACGAGCAGTACTTC. J is TRBJ2-7 and V is TRBV18; D may be TRBD1 (5 bases). The V end lost 6 bases, the J end lost 5 bases, and 14 bases lay between the germline ends. CDR3 length: 13 residues. Germline V lookup: CDR1 KGHSH, CDR2 LQKENI.

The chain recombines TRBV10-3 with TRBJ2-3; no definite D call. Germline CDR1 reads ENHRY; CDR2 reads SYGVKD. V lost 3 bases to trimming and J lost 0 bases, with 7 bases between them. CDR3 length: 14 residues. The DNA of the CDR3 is TGTGCCATCAGTGAACAGCCAAGCACAGATACGCAGTATTTT. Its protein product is CAISEQPSTDTQYF.

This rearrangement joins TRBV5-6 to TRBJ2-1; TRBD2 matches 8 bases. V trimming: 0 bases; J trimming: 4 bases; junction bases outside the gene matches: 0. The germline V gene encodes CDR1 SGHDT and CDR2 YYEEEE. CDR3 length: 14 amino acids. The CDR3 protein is CASSLGGRYNEQFF. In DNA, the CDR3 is TGTGCCAGCAGCTTGGGCGGGAGGTACAATGAGCAGTTCTTC.

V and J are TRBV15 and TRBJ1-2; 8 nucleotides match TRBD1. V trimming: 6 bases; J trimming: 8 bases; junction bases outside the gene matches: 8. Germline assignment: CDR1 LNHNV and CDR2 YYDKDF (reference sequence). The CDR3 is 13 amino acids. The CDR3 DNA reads TGTGCCACCAGATTGACAGGGGCGATAGGCTACACCTTC. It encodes CATRLTGAIGYTF.

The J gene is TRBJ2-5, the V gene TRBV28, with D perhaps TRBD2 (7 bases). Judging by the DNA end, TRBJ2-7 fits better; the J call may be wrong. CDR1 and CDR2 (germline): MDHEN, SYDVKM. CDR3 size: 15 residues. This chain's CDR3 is CASSLGASGDYEQYF. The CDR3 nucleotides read TGTGCCAGCAGTTTGGGGGCTAGCGGAGACTACGAGCAGTACTTC.

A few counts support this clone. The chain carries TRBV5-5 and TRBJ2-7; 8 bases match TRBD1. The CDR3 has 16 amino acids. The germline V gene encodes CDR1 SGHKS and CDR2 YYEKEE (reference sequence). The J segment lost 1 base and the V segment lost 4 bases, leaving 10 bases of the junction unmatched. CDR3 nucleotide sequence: TGTGCCAGCAGCCTACCCGGGACAGGCCATTCCTACGAGCAGTACTTC. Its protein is CASSLPGTGHSYEQYF. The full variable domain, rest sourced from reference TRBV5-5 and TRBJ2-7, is DAGVTQSPTHLIKTRGQQVTLRCSPISGHKSVSWYQQVLGQGPQFIFQYYEKEERGRGNFPDRFSARQFPNYSSELNVNALLLGDSALYLCASSLPGTGHSYEQYFGPGTRLTVT.

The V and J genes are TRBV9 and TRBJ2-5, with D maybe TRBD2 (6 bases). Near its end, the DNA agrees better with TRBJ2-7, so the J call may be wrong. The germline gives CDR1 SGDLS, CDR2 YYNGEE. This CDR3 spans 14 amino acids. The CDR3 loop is CASSAGTSSYEQYF. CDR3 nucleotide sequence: TGTGCCAGCAGCGCGGGGACTTCCTCCTACGAGCAGTACTTC.

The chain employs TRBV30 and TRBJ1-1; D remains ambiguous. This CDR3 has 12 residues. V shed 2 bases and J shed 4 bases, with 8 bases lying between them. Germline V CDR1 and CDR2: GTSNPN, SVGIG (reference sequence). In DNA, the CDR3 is TGTGCCTGGAGTAAGGAGGGCACTGAAGCTTTCTTT. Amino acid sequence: CAWSKEGTEAFF.

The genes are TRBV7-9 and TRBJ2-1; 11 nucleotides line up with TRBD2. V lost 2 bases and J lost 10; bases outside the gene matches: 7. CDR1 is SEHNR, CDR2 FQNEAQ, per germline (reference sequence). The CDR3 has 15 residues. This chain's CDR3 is CASSLLAGGPGEQFF. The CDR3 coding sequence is TGTGCCAGCAGCTTATTAGCGGGAGGGCCCGGGGAGCAGTTCTTC.